The rows below give T cell receptor beta chains drawn from one sample of a study of cytomegalovirus exposure and HLA in healthy donors. Sequencing was performed with immunoSEQ multiplex PCR; in TCRdb, only in-frame clones are kept and a portion is missing. The sample records more than 130,000 clones, over 60% being singletons. Source material: PBMCs. The receptors come from a woman between 50 and 59 years old in good health and CMV-seronegative. Both conserved end residues are part of each CDR3. The D gene is left open where the match is weak. Expanded clones are given a class, and other clones once, few, many or no size at all.

j_call: TRBJ2-3; d_call: NA; clone_size: NA; v_call: TRBV19; cdr3_nt: TGTGCCAGTAGCGACCCAGACAGGCTGGGAGATACGCAGTATTTT; cdr3_aa: CASSDPDRLGDTQYF
j_call: TRBJ2-1; d_call: TRBD2; clone_size: few; v_call: TRBV5-1; cdr3_nt: TGCGCCAGCAGCTCTGTAGGTAGCGGGGTGTCGCGAGGCAATGAGCAGTTCTTC; cdr3_aa: CASSSVGSGVSRGNEQFF
j_call: TRBJ1-4; d_call: TRBD1; clone_size: few; v_call: TRBV2; cdr3_nt: TGTGCCAGCAGTAAGGGGGCATGGGAAAAACTGTTTTTT; cdr3_aa: CASSKGAWEKLFF
j_call: TRBJ2-1; d_call: NA; clone_size: NA; v_call: TRBV4-3; cdr3_nt: TGCGCCAGCAGCCCAGGAGGGCTTCTCTCCTACAATGAGCAGTTCTTC; cdr3_aa: CASSPGGLLSYNEQFF
j_call: TRBJ1-1; d_call: NA; clone_size: NA; v_call: TRBV4-1; cdr3_nt: TGCGCCAGCAGCCCCCTACTAGGACAGGAAGCTTTCTTT; cdr3_aa: CASSPLLGQEAFF
j_call: TRBJ1-6; d_call: TRBD1; clone_size: NA; v_call: TRBV5-5; cdr3_nt: TGTGCCAGCAGCTTACAGGGGGCGCTTGGGAATTCACCCCTCCACTTT; cdr3_aa: CASSLQGALGNSPLHF
j_call: TRBJ1-6; d_call: TRBD1; clone_size: NA; v_call: TRBV27; cdr3_nt: TGTGCCAGCACCACCGACAGGGGCAGATCACCCCTCCACTTT; cdr3_aa: CASTTDRGRSPLHF
j_call: TRBJ2-1; d_call: TRBD1; clone_size: NA; v_call: TRBV6-1; cdr3_nt: TGTGCCAGCAGGGGAACAGGGGGCGCCTACAATGAGCAGTTCTTC; cdr3_aa: CASRGTGGAYNEQFF
j_call: TRBJ2-3; d_call: TRBD1; clone_size: NA; v_call: TRBV10-1; cdr3_nt: TGCGCCAGAAGAGACAGGGGGCGCTTTGATACGCAGTATTTT; cdr3_aa: CARRDRGRFDTQYF
j_call: TRBJ1-1; d_call: TRBD1; clone_size: NA; v_call: TRBV10-1; cdr3_nt: TGCGCCAGCAGCCCCCAGGGGGATTGGACTGAAGCTTTCTTT; cdr3_aa: CASSPQGDWTEAFF
j_call: TRBJ2-2; d_call: NA; clone_size: few; v_call: TRBV7-8; cdr3_nt: TGTGCCAGCAGCTTAGTGGCAATCACCGGGGAGCTGTTTTTT; cdr3_aa: CASSLVAITGELFF
j_call: TRBJ1-3; d_call: NA; clone_size: NA; v_call: TRBV7-9; cdr3_nt: TGTGCCAGCAGCCTCCCGAGCTCTGGAAACACCATATATTTT; cdr3_aa: CASSLPSSGNTIYF